The 20 T cell receptor beta chains below come from one sample, sequenced in a study of early T cells in non-severe SARS-CoV-2 infection. Each CDR3 protein gets one entry after TCRdb re-called the 5' RACE reads with MiXCR. This sample carries roughly 99,000 distinct CDR3 sequences, over 8.5% of them seen once, and the ten largest clones take approximately 6.9%. The sequencing input was whole blood. Receptors were obtained from an adult who was a healthcare worker with PCR-confirmed SARS-CoV-2 infection or an uninfected control (not recorded which).

This clonotype has at least ten counts. V and J are TRBV11-2 and TRBJ2-2, with D possibly TRBD1 on 5 matching bases. CDR3 length: 16 amino acids. The germline V gene encodes CDR1 SGHAT and CDR2 FQNNGV. Trimming pared 0 bases from V and 5 bases from J, leaving 13 bases between. The CDR3 DNA reads as TGTGCCAGCAGCTTAGAATCCAGGGTTGTTACCGGGGAGCTGTTTTTT. Its protein product is CASSLESRVVTGELFF.

This chain joins TRBV12-3 or TRBV12-4 and TRBJ2-7, with TRBD2 matching 10 bases. With V trimmed by 6 bases and J by 5 bases, 4 bases remained unmatched. This CDR3 has 13 residues. The CDR3 loop reads CASRELAGHEQYF. CDR3 sequence (DNA): TGTGCCAGCAGGGAACTAGCGGGACACGAGCAGTACTTC.

This chain connects TRBV28 to TRBJ2-3; the match to TRBD2 covers 7 bases. Trimming removed 3 bases from V and 3 bases from J; junction bases left unmatched: 6. This CDR3 comprises 15 residues. Germline values: CDR1 MDHEN, CDR2 SYDVKM. CDR3 protein: CASSLGGGGTDTQYF. DNA for the CDR3: TGTGCCAGCAGTTTGGGGGGGGGAGGTACAGATACGCAGTATTTT.

This clonotype was observed many times. The rearrangement links TRBV4-1 to TRBJ1-4, with 9 bases that match TRBD1. J gave up 8 bases and V 2 bases, and 6 bases lay outside the gene matches. From germline, CDR1 is MGHRA and CDR2 YSYEKL. The CDR3 totals 15 residues. CDR3 sequence: CASSQRTGEVEKLFF. CDR3 DNA: TGCGCCAGCAGCCAAAGGACAGGGGAGGTGGAAAAACTGTTTTTT.

Many counts were recorded for this clonotype. This chain uses TRBV7-2 with TRBJ1-2, with D unclear. V shed 4 bases and J shed 0 bases, with 12 bases lying between them. Germline V gene lookup returns CDR1 SGHTA and CDR2 FQGNSA. The CDR3 runs to 15 residues. The CDR3 loop is CASSSFQAANYGYTF. The CDR3 DNA is TGTGCCAGCAGCTCGTTCCAGGCAGCTAACTATGGCTACACCTTC.

This clonotype occurred many times. This chain connects TRBV28 to TRBJ2-3; D not resolved. CDR1 MDHEN and CDR2 SYDVKM come from the germline V gene. V dropped 4 bases and J dropped 4 bases, with 6 bases sitting between them. The CDR3 consists of 12 residues. CDR3 amino acids: CASSSVADTQYF. The CDR3 DNA sequence: TGTGCCAGCAGTTCTGTGGCAGATACGCAGTATTTT.

This clonotype was seen repeatedly, ten times or more. CDR3 nucleotide sequence: TGTGCCAGCAGTTTATCCCTCACTTCCTCCTACGAGCAGTACTTC. Protein: CASSLSLTSSYEQYF. The rearrangement joins TRBV28 to TRBJ2-7; D unresolved. Trimming pared 1 base from V and 0 bases from J, leaving 10 bases between. Germline V gene lookup returns CDR1 MDHEN and CDR2 SYDVKM. This CDR3 spans 15 amino acids.

This chain uses TRBV3-1 with TRBJ1-1; 7 positions match TRBD1. Germline CDR1 reads LGHDT; CDR2 reads YNNKEL (reference sequence). V shed 8 bases, J shed 5 bases, and the junction held 14 bases outside the gene matches. CDR3 length: 15 amino acids. The CDR3 sequence is CASGSGGLWTTEAFF. For the CDR3, the DNA is TGTGCCAGCGGGTCAGGGGGATTATGGACAACTGAAGCTTTCTTT.

V gene TRBV10-3 combines with J gene TRBJ2-3; the match to TRBD1 covers 9 bases. The V gene end was trimmed by 3 bases and the J gene end by 3 bases; junction bases not matched to a gene: 7. This CDR3 region has 16 residues. Germline CDR1 and CDR2: ENHRY and SYGVKD. The CDR3 DNA reads TGTGCCATCAGTGACCCAAGACAGGGGGTGACAGATACGCAGTATTTT. This sequence encodes CAISDPRQGVTDTQYF.

This clonotype has at least ten counts. This chain uses TRBV2 with TRBJ2-2; D remains ambiguous. The ends were cut back, 2 bases at V and 6 bases at J, with 10 bases in the middle. The CDR3 is made up of 14 amino acids. CDR1 is SNHLY and CDR2 is FYNNEI in the germline V gene. The CDR3, as DNA: TGTGCCAGCAGTGAAAATGATGCGGCCGGGGAGCTGTTTTTT. Residues: CASSENDAAGELFF.

A note on this clonotype: A clone one base away is much larger, so this may be a read error. This CDR3 reads CTSSLQAGLNTEAFF. In DNA, the CDR3 is TGTACCAGCAGCCTCCAGGCCGGATTGAACACTGAAGCTTTCTTT. The rearrangement links TRBV7-6 to TRBJ1-1; D is ambiguous. The CDR3 is made up of 15 amino acids. Germline-derived CDR1 and CDR2 are SGHVS and FNYEAQ. The full variable domain, with the rest looked up from reference TRBV7-6 and TRBJ1-1, is GAGVSQSPRYKVTKRGQDVALRCDPISGHVSLYWYRQALGQGPEFLTYFNYEAQQDKSGLPNDRFSAERPEGSISTLTIQRTEQRDSAMYRCTSSLQAGLNTEAFFGQGTRLTVV.

This clonotype was found many times. The chain has TRBV5-1 and TRBJ2-7; possibly TRBD2 for D (6 bases). This CDR3 comprises 12 residues. Trimming removed 5 bases from V and 3 bases from J, with 9 bases in between. Germline CDR1 reads SGHRS; CDR2 reads YFSETQ. The CDR3 spells CASRGGYYEQYF. The CDR3 bases are TGCGCCAGCAGAGGAGGGTACTACGAGCAGTACTTC.

This clonotype was counted a few times. The chain links TRBV20-1 to TRBJ2-7; D is uncertain. The CDR3 loop spans 12 amino acids. V lost 0 bases and J 5 bases, leaving 8 bases between the germline ends. Germline loops: CDR1 DFQATT, CDR2 SNEGSKA (reference sequence). The CDR3 bases are TGCAGTGCTAGAGATCTGAGTCACGAGCAGTACTTC. Translating it yields CSARDLSHEQYF.

The sample holds many counts of this clonotype. CDR3 nucleotide sequence: TGTGCCAGCACCCCGGGGACCGACCATGAGCAGTTCTTC. Its translation: CASTPGTDHEQFF. The V and J genes are TRBV9 and TRBJ2-1; D may correspond to TRBD1 or TRBD2 (5 bases each). The CDR3 is 13 amino acids. V lost 6 bases and J 8 bases, leaving 15 bases between the germline ends. From germline, CDR1 is SGDLS and CDR2 YYNGEE.

The V call is TRBV9, the J call TRBJ2-1; the match to TRBD2 covers 9 bases. The germline CDR1 and CDR2 sequences are SGDLS and YYNGEE. V dropped 0 bases and J dropped 8; count of bases not matched to a gene: 6. There are 15 residues in the CDR3. The CDR3 DNA follows: TGTGCCAGCAGCGTAGGTAGCGGGAGTTCCCATGAGCAGTTCTTC. Amino acid sequence: CASSVGSGSSHEQFF.

This clonotype came up many times. J is TRBJ2-3 and V is TRBV20-1; no clear D gene. V lost 0 bases and J lost 6, with 13 bases in between. From germline, CDR1 is DFQATT and CDR2 SNEGSKA (reference sequence). The CDR3 is 14 residues long. For the CDR3, the DNA is TGCAGTGCTAGAGATTCTAGTTTTTTGGATACGCAGTATTTT. Translating gives CSARDSSFLDTQYF.

This clonotype was counted many times. The chain joins TRBV3-1 to TRBJ2-1; D call uncertain. The CDR3 extends over 13 amino acids. Trimming removed 0 bases from V and 4 bases from J, with 4 bases in between. The germline gives CDR1 LGHDT, CDR2 YNNKEL (reference sequence). The DNA of the CDR3 is TGTGCCAGCAGCCAAGAATGGTACAATGAGCAGTTCTTC. As protein: CASSQEWYNEQFF.

This clonotype was seen at least ten times. CDR3 sequence (DNA): TGTGCCAGCTCAGGACTGGACAATGAGCAGTTCTTC. Translated: CASSGLDNEQFF. V is TRBV18 and J is TRBJ2-1, with a weak D call TRBD2 (5 bases). With 5 bases removed from V and 5 bases from J, the gap between germline ends came to 7 bases. Germline CDR1 and CDR2: KGHSH and LQKENI. The CDR3 runs 12 residues.

The table lists this clonotype with many counts. The chain is built from TRBV6-6 and TRBJ1-1, with a weak D call TRBD1 (5 bases). The CDR3 runs 15 residues. The V and J ends lost 0 bases and 4 bases respectively, with 12 bases between them. CDR1 MNHNY and CDR2 SVGAGI come from the germline V gene (reference sequence). The CDR3 sequence is CASSYSRVGSTEAFF. CDR3 DNA: TGTGCCAGCAGTTACTCCAGGGTTGGGAGCACTGAAGCTTTCTTT.

This clonotype occurred a few times. This chain connects TRBV7-2 to TRBJ2-7, with 7 bases fitting TRBD1. Germline V gives CDR1 SGHTA, CDR2 FQGNSA. With 2 bases clipped from V and 6 bases from J, the junction kept 10 bases outside the gene matches. The CDR3 covers 15 residues. CDR3 sequence reads: CASSLTSGTVSEQYF. DNA for the CDR3: TGTGCCAGCAGCTTAACTTCGGGGACAGTTAGCGAGCAGTACTTC.